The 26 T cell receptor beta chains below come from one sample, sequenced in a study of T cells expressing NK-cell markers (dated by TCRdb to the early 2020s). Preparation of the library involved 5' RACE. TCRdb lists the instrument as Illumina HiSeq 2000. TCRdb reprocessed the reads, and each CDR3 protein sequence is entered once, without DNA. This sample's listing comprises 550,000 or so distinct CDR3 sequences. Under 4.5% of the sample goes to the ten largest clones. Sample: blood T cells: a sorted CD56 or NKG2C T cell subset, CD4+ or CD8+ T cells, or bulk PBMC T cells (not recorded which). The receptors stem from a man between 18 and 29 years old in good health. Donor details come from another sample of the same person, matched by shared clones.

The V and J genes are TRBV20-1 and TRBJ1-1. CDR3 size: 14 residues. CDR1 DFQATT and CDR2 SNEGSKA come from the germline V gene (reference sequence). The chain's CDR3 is CSAREPPWTTEAFF.

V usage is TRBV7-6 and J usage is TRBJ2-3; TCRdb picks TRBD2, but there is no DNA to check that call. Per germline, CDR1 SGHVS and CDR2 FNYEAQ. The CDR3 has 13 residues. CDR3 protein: CASTKRRADTQYF.

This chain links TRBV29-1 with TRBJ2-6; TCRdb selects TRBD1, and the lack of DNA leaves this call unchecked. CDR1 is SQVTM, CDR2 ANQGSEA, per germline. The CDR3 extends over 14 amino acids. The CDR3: CSVFPGSGANVLTF.

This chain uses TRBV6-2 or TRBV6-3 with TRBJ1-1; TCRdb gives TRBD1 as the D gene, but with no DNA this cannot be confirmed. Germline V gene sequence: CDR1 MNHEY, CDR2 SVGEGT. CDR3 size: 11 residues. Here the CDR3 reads CASRNPGRAFF.

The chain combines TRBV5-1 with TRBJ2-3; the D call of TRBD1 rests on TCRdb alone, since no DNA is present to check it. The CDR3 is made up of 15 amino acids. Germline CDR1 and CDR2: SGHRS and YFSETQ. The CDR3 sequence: CASSDFGRGIDTQYF.

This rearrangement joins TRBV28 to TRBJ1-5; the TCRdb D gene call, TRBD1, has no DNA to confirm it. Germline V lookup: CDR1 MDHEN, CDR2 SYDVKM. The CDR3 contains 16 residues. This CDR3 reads CASRRTGKVSNQPQHF.

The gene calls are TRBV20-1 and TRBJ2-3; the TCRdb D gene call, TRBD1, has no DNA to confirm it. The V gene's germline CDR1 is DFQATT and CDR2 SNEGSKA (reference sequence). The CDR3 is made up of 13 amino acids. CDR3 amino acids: CSAPGMGTDTQYF.

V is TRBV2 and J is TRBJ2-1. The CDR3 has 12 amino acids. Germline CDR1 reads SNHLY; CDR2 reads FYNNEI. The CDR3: CGVGTTDNEQFF.

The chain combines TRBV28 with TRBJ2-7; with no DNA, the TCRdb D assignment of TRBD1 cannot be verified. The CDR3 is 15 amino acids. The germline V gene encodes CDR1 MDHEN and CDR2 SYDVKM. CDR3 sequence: CASTSSGSRSYEQYF.

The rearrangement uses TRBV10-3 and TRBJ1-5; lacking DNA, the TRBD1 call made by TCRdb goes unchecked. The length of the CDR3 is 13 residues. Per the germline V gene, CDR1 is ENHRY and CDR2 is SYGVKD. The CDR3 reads CAARMGGGQPQHF.

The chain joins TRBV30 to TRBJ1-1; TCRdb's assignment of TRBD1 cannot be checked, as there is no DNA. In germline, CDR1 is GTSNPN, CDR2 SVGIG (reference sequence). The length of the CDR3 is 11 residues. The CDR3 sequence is CAWRPPGAAFF.

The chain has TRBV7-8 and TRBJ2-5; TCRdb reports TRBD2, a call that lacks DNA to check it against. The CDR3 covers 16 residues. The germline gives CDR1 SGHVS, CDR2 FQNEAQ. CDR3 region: CASSPLAGARQETQYF.

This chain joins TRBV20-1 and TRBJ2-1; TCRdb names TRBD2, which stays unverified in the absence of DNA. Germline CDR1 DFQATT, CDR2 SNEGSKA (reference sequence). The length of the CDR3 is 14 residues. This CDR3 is CSALGAGGDNEQFF.

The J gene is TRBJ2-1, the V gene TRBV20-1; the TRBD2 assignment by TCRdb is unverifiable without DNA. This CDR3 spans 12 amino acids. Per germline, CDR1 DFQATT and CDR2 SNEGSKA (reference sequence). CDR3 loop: CSAPARVNEQFF.

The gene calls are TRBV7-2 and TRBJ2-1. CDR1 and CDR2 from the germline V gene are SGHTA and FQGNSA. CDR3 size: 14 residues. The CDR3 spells CASSLPGLSNEQFF.

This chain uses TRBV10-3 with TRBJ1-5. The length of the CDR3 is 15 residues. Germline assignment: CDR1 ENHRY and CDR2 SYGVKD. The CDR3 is CAISEFERSNQPQHF.

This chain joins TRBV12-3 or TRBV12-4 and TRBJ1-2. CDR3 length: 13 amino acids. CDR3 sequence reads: CASSFNGDYGYTF.

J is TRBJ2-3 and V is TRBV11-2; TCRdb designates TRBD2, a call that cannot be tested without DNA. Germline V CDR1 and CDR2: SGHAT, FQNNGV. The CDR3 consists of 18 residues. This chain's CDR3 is CASSFPRGGRDFTDTQYF.

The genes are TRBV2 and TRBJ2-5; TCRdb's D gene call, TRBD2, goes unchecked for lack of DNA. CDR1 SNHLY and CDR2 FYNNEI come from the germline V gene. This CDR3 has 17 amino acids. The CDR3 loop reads CASSYRGERAYQETQYF.

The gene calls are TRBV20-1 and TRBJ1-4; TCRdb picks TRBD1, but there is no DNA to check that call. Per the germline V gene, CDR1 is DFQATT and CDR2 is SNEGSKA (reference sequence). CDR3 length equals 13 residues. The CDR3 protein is CSARAQNEGKLFF.

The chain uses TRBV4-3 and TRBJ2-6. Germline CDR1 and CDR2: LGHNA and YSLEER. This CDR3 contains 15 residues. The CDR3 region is CASSQDRVGANVLTF.

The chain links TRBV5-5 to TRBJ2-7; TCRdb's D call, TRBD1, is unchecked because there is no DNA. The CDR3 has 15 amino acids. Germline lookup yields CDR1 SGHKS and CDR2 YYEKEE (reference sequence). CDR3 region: CASSIGGTGVHEQYF.

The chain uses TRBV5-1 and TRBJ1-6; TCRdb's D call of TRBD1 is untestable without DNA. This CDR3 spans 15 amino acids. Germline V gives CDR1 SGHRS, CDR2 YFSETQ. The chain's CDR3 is CASRLAQGNNSPLHF.

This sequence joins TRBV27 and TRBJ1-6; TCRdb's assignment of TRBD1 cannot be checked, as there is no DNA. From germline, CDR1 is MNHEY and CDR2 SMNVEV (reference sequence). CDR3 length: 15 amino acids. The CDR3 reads CASRHLGGDNSPLHF.

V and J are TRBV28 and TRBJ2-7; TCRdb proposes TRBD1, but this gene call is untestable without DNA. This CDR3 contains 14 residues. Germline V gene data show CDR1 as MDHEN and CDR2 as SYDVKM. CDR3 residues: CASSRGNPSYEQYF.

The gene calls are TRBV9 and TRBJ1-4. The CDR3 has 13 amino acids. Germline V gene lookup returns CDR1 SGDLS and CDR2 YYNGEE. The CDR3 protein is CASSAGTNEKLFF.